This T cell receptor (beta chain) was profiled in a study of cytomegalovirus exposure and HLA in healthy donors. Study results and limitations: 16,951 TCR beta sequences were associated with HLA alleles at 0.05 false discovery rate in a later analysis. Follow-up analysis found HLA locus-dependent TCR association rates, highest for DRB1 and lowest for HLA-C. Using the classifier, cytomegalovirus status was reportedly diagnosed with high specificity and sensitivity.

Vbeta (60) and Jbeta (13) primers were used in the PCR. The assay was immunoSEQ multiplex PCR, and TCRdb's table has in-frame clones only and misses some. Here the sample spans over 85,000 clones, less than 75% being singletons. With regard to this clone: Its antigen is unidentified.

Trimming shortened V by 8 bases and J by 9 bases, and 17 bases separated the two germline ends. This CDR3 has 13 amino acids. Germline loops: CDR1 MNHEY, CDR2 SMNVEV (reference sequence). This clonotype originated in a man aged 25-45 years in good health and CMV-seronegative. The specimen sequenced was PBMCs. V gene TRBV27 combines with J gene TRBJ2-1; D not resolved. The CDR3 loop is CASAVSEIGEQFF. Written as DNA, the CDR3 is TGTGCCAGCGCTGTGAGCGAAATCGGTGAGCAGTTCTTC.